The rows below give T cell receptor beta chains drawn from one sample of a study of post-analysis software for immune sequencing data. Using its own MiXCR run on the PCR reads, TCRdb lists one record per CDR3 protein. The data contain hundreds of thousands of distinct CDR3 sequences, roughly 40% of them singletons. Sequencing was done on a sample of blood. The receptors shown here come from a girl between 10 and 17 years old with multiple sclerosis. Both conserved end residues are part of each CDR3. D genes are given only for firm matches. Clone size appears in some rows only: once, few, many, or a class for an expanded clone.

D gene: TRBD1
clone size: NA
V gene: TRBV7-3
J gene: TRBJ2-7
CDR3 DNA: TGTGCCAGCAGCCGGGGTCCCGGGACAGACTCCTACGAGCAGTACTTC
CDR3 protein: CASSRGPGTDSYEQYF

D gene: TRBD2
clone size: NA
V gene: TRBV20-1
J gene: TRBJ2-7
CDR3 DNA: TGCAGTGCTAGAGGAGGACTAGCGGGAGGGCCCCGAGGGTACGAGCAGTACTTC
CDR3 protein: CSARGGLAGGPRGYEQYF

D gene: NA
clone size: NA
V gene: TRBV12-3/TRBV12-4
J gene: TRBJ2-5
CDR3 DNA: TGTGCCAGCCCGCAGCGCTGCGAGACCCAGTACTTC
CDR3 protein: CASPQRCETQYF

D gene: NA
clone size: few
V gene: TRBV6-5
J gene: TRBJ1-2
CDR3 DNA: TGTGCCAGCAGTTACTTTGGCGACCCGGGGGGCTACACCTTC
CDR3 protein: CASSYFGDPGGYTF

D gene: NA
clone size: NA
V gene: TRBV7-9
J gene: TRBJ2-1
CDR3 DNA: TGTGCCAGCAGCTTAATCAAGCAGTTCTTC
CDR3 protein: CASSLIKQFF

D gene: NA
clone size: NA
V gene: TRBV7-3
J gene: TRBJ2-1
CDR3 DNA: TGTGCCAGCAGCTCAAGCGGGCCAGTCGGGGGGCTCAATGAGCAGTTCTTC
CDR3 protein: CASSSSGPVGGLNEQFF

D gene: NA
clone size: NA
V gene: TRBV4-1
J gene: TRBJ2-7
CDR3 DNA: TGCGCCAGCAGCCCCGCTGGGGGGGGCGTCTACGAGCAGTACTTC
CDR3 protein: CASSPAGGGVYEQYF

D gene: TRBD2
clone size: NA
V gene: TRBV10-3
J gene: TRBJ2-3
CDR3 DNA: TGTGCCATCAGGGGAACTAGCGGGAGTTTAGATACGCAGTATTTT
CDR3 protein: CAIRGTSGSLDTQYF

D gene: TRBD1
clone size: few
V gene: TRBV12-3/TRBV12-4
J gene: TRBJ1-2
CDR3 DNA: TGTGCCAGCAGTCCACGGGACAGGGGGGACTATGGCTACACCTTC
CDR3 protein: CASSPRDRGDYGYTF

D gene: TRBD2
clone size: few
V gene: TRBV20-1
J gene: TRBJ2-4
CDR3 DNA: TGCAGTGCTATGGGGACTAGCGGACCTATAGCCAAAAACATTCAGTACTTC
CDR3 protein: CSAMGTSGPIAKNIQYF

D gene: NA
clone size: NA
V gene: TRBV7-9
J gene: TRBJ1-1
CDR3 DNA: TGTGCCAGCAGCGCGGACAGCTCTGAAGCTTTCTTT
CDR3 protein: CASSADSSEAFF

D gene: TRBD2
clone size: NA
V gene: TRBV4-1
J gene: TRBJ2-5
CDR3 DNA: TGCGCCAGCAGCCAAGGAACGGGGACTAGCGCTGGGTACCCAGGGACCCAGTACTTC
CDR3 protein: CASSQGTGTSAGYPGTQYF

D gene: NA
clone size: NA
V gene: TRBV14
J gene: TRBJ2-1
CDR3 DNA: TGTGCCAGCAGCCCGACGGTTTACAATGAGCAGTTCTTC
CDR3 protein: CASSPTVYNEQFF

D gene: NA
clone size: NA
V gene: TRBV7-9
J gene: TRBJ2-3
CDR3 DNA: TGTGCCACTCCAGGGGGGAGGACAGATACGCAGTATTTT
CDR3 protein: CATPGGRTDTQYF

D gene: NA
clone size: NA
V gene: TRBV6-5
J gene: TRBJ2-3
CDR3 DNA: TGTGCCAGCAGTTACTCCAGGGAGGATACGCAGTATTTT
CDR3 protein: CASSYSREDTQYF

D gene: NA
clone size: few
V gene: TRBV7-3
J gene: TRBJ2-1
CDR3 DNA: TGTGCCAGCAGCCACGATGAGGGGCCCTCATACAATGAGCAGTTCTTC
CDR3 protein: CASSHDEGPSYNEQFF